The 32 T cell receptor beta chains below come from one sample, sequenced in a study of blood T cell repertoires in COVID-19. Generated by immunoSEQ multiplex PCR, the TCRdb table keeps only in-frame clones and is missing some. This table holds some 180,000 clones, 86% found once. Sequences were obtained from PBMCs or T cells enriched from blood (not recorded which). These TCRs come from a woman between 40 and 50 years old in a cohort exposed to, infected with or recovered from COVID-19 (not recorded which).

The chain links TRBV30 to TRBJ1-1; unclear D gene. This CDR3 has 14 amino acids. Germline CDR1 reads GTSNPN; CDR2 reads SVGIG (reference sequence). The V gene lost 1 base and the J gene lost 3 bases, with 12 bases spanning the gap. CDR3 bases: TGTGCCTGGAGTGCCCTGCCCCGGGACACTGAAGCTTTCTTT. Amino acids: CAWSALPRDTEAFF. The whole variable domain, filled in from reference TRBV30 and TRBJ1-1, reads SQTIHQWPATLVQPVGSPLSLECTVEGTSNPNLYWYRQAAGRGLQLLFYSVGIGQISSEVPQNLSASRPQDRQFILSSKKLLLSDSGFYLCAWSALPRDTEAFFGQGTRLTVV.

The gene calls are TRBV2 and TRBJ1-2; a possible D gene is TRBD1 (6 bases). The length of the CDR3 is 16 residues. Between the trimmed V and J ends, which lost 7 bases and 0 bases, there was a span of 18 bases. From germline, CDR1 is SNHLY and CDR2 FYNNEI. CDR3 region: CASTEGQGFPNYGYTF. DNA for the CDR3: TGTGCCAGCACCGAGGGGCAGGGGTTCCCTAACTATGGCTACACCTTC.

The rearrangement links TRBV27 to TRBJ1-2; 7 bases agree with TRBD1. With 3 bases clipped from V and 4 bases from J, the junction kept 8 bases outside the gene matches. The germline gives CDR1 MNHEY, CDR2 SMNVEV (reference sequence). This CDR3 is built from 15 residues. The DNA of the CDR3 is TGTGCCAGCAGTTTCTCGATTACAGGGGCCTATGGCTACACCTTC. It specifies CASSFSITGAYGYTF.

The chain uses TRBV4-3 and TRBJ2-3; 11 positions agree with TRBD2. The CDR3 spans 17 residues. V lost 3 bases to trimming and J lost 8 bases; unmatched junction nucleotides: 13. Germline lookup yields CDR1 LGHNA and CDR2 YSLEER. CDR3 DNA: TGCGCCAGCAGCCAGGAAAGTACTAGCGGGGGACCCTCTACGCAGTATTTT. Amino acid sequence: CASSQESTSGGPSTQYF.

This rearrangement joins TRBV18 to TRBJ1-4, with 9 positions matching TRBD1. Germline CDR1 reads KGHSH; CDR2 reads LQKENI. This CDR3 region has 14 residues. V lost 6 bases and J lost 8; bases outside the gene matches: 7. This CDR3 is CASSPGQGREKLFF. In DNA form, the CDR3 reads TGTGCCAGCTCCCCAGGACAGGGGCGAGAAAAACTGTTTTTT. The complete variable domain, with remaining parts taken from reference TRBV18 and TRBJ1-4, reads NAGVMQNPRHLVRRRGQEARLRCSPMKGHSHVYWYRQLPEEGLKFMVYLQKENIIDESGMPKERFSAEFPKEGPSILRIQQVVRGDSAAYFCASSPGQGREKLFFGSGTQLSVL.

This clone was detected a few times. The chain couples TRBV27 to TRBJ1-1; no definite D call. Germline CDR1 and CDR2: MNHEY and SMNVEV (reference sequence). This CDR3 region has 14 residues. Trimming stripped 5 bases from V and 5 bases from J, with 15 bases between. The CDR3 bases are TGTGCCAGCAGTCTCGACGGCGGGAGTACTGAAGCTTTCTTT. Protein sequence: CASSLDGGSTEAFF.

This clone has a handful of counts. The rearrangement joins TRBV2 to TRBJ1-5; maybe TRBD1 (6 bases). Germline V gene lookup returns CDR1 SNHLY and CDR2 FYNNEI. V lost 7 bases and J lost 4, with 14 bases in between. This CDR3 region has 14 residues. CDR3 residues: CASTVERGNQPQHF. CDR3 DNA: TGTGCCAGCACCGTGGAGAGGGGGAATCAGCCCCAGCATTTT.

This sequence joins TRBV10-1 and TRBJ1-2; 9 nucleotides agree with TRBD1. The CDR3 loop spans 16 amino acids. CDR1 is WNHNN, CDR2 SYGVQD, per germline (reference sequence). V dropped 4 bases and J dropped 5; count of bases not matched to a gene: 11. This chain's CDR3 is CASSGDPGQGSYGYTF. DNA of the CDR3: TGCGCCAGCAGTGGGGATCCGGGACAGGGATCATATGGCTACACCTTC.

The chain recombines TRBV11-2 with TRBJ2-7; TRBD2 might be the D (6 bases). The CDR3 loop spans 15 amino acids. Germline CDR1 is SGHAT and CDR2 is FQNNGV. V dropped 4 bases and J dropped 4 bases, with 17 bases sitting between them. The CDR3 bases are TGTGCCAGCAGCTCTGGTGGGACTGGGGGTTACGAGCAGTACTTC. Translation gives CASSSGGTGGYEQYF.

This rearrangement joins TRBV30 to TRBJ1-2, with a weak D call TRBD1 (5 bases). Germline CDR1 reads GTSNPN; CDR2 reads SVGIG (reference sequence). The ends were cut back, 3 bases at V and 8 bases at J, with 22 bases in the middle. The CDR3 covers 15 residues. CDR3 sequence reads: CAWRTGGIGTRGYTF. CDR3 in DNA: TGTGCCTGGAGAACGGGGGGAATAGGGACGAGGGGCTACACCTTC. The full variable domain, completed using reference TRBV30 and TRBJ1-2, is SQTIHQWPATLVQPVGSPLSLECTVEGTSNPNLYWYRQAAGRGLQLLFYSVGIGQISSEVPQNLSASRPQDRQFILSSKKLLLSDSGFYLCAWRTGGIGTRGYTFGSGTRLTVV.

This clone was observed a single time. The chain uses TRBV15 and TRBJ2-1, with D possibly matching TRBD1 (6 bases). Trimming pared 3 bases from V and 3 bases from J, leaving 9 bases between. Germline CDR1 reads LNHNV; CDR2 reads YYDKDF (reference sequence). CDR3 size: 14 residues. The CDR3 DNA reads TGTGCCACCAGCAGTACAGGGCGCTACAATGAGCAGTTCTTC. Translation: CATSSTGRYNEQFF.

The chain combines TRBV30 with TRBJ2-5; 7 bases fit TRBD2. CDR1 GTSNPN and CDR2 SVGIG come from the germline V gene (reference sequence). V lost 2 bases to trimming and J lost 5 bases; unmatched junction nucleotides: 8. This CDR3 is built from 14 residues. CDR3 coding DNA: TGTGCCTGGAGTCGGTCTAGCGGAGGGGAGACCCAGTACTTC. Residues: CAWSRSSGGETQYF. The full variable domain, completed using reference TRBV30 and TRBJ2-5, is SQTIHQWPATLVQPVGSPLSLECTVEGTSNPNLYWYRQAAGRGLQLLFYSVGIGQISSEVPQNLSASRPQDRQFILSSKKLLLSDSGFYLCAWSRSSGGETQYFGPGTRLLVL.

The rearrangement uses TRBV7-9 and TRBJ1-2; 10 bases match TRBD1. This CDR3 has 14 amino acids. J gave up 6 bases and V 0 bases, and 1 base lay outside the gene matches. Germline V lookup: CDR1 SEHNR, CDR2 FQNEAQ (reference sequence). CDR3 loop: CASSLAGTGDGYTF. The DNA of the CDR3 is TGTGCCAGCAGCTTAGCCGGGACAGGGGATGGCTACACCTTC.

V gene TRBV9 combines with J gene TRBJ1-3; D is possibly TRBD1 (6 bases). This CDR3 has 16 amino acids. The germline V and J ends were trimmed by 2 bases and 1 base, with 13 bases remaining between them. Germline V gene data show CDR1 as SGDLS and CDR2 as YYNGEE. The CDR3 sequence: CASSVRGAGSGNTIYF. The CDR3 region has the DNA TGTGCCAGCAGCGTCCGGGGGGCGGGTTCTGGAAACACCATATATTTT. The complete variable domain, with remaining parts taken from reference TRBV9 and TRBJ1-3, reads DSGVTQTPKHLITATGQRVTLRCSPRSGDLSVYWYQQSLDQGLQFLIQYYNGEERAKGNILERFSAQQFPDLHSELNLSSLELGDSALYFCASSVRGAGSGNTIYFGEGSWLTVV.

J is TRBJ1-2 and V is TRBV27; the D gene is possibly TRBD1 (5 bases). CDR3 size: 13 residues. V lost 3 bases and J lost 4, with 9 bases in between. CDR1 MNHEY and CDR2 SMNVEV come from the germline V gene (reference sequence). The CDR3 region is CASSFRGTYGYTF. The CDR3, as DNA: TGTGCCAGCAGTTTTAGGGGAACCTATGGCTACACCTTC.

CDR3 loop: CASRPGQSTEAFF. The CDR3 bases are TGTGCCAGTCGCCCGGGACAGTCAACTGAAGCTTTCTTT. The gene calls are TRBV2 and TRBJ1-1; 7 bases are a match to TRBD1. This CDR3 region has 13 residues. Germline CDR1 is SNHLY and CDR2 is FYNNEI. V lost 9 bases and J lost 5; bases outside the gene matches: 9.

The chain carries TRBV10-1 and TRBJ1-2; no clear D gene. V dropped 0 bases and J dropped 4 bases, with 6 bases sitting between them. CDR1 and CDR2 from the germline V gene are WNHNN and SYGVQD (reference sequence). The CDR3 runs 13 residues. In nucleotides, the CDR3 is TGCGCCAGCAGTGAGTCGAGTATCTATGGCTACACCTTC. Translated, it gives CASSESSIYGYTF.

J is TRBJ2-7 and V is TRBV5-5; D gene unclear. The germline gives CDR1 SGHKS, CDR2 YYEKEE (reference sequence). Trimming pared 4 bases from V and 7 bases from J, leaving 9 bases between. The CDR3 length is 11 residues. The CDR3 loop is CASSGEWEQYF. The DNA of the CDR3 is TGTGCCAGCAGCGGTGAGTGGGAGCAGTACTTC. Full variable domain (missing parts from reference TRBV5-5 and TRBJ2-7): DAGVTQSPTHLIKTRGQQVTLRCSPISGHKSVSWYQQVLGQGPQFIFQYYEKEERGRGNFPDRFSARQFPNYSSELNVNALLLGDSALYLCASSGEWEQYFGPGTRLTVT.

This sequence joins TRBV9 and TRBJ1-1; 9 bases line up with TRBD1. The CDR3 consists of 15 residues. V shed 1 base and J 8 bases; nucleotides not matched to a gene: 9. Germline CDR1 SGDLS, CDR2 YYNGEE. The CDR3 reads CASSVLGTGSQEAFF. For the CDR3, the DNA is TGTGCCAGCAGCGTACTAGGGACAGGGTCTCAAGAAGCTTTCTTT.

The J gene is TRBJ1-6, the V gene TRBV28, with 7 bases that match TRBD1. Germline-derived CDR1 and CDR2 are MDHEN and SYDVKM. CDR3 size: 14 residues. The junction had 7 bases not matched to a gene; V was cut back by 6 bases and J by 8 bases. The DNA for the CDR3 is TGTGCCAGCAGCTACAGGGGTGCCGATTCACCCCTCCACTTT. It is translated as CASSYRGADSPLHF.

This sequence joins TRBV27 and TRBJ1-1; TRBD1 aligns across 9 bases. V trimming: 6 bases; J trimming: 2 bases; junction bases outside the gene matches: 13. Germline V gene sequence: CDR1 MNHEY, CDR2 SMNVEV (reference sequence). The CDR3 spans 17 residues. CDR3 DNA sequence: TGTGCCAGCAGACCCCTCCGGGACAGGGAAAGAAACACTGAAGCTTTCTTT. Protein: CASRPLRDRERNTEAFF.

V is TRBV28 and J is TRBJ1-2, with D hard to call. Trimming removed 4 bases from V and 0 bases from J, with 6 bases in between. The CDR3 sequence is 13 residues long. Germline values: CDR1 MDHEN, CDR2 SYDVKM. CDR3 sequence (DNA): TGTGCCAGCAGTTATGGCTCTAACTATGGCTACACCTTC. It translates to CASSYGSNYGYTF.

The chain employs TRBV5-1 and TRBJ1-5, with no clear D. Germline CDR1 and CDR2: SGHRS and YFSETQ. The CDR3 covers 14 residues. The V end lost 4 bases, the J end lost 0 bases, and 8 bases lay between the germline ends. CDR3 amino acids: CASSPGNSNQPQHF. CDR3 DNA sequence: TGCGCCAGCAGCCCGGGAAATAGCAATCAGCCCCAGCATTTT.

The V and J genes are TRBV7-9 and TRBJ1-1; D uncertain. Germline lookup yields CDR1 SEHNR and CDR2 FQNEAQ (reference sequence). The length of the CDR3 is 14 residues. V was pared by 5 bases and J by 0 bases, with 10 bases between. CDR3: CASSPQVMNTEAFF. As DNA, the CDR3 is TGTGCCAGCAGCCCCCAGGTCATGAACACTGAAGCTTTCTTT.

This clone was observed once. An end of the junction does not agree with germline; a read error may underlie this. The chain is built from TRBV6-5 and TRBJ1-1; 7 nucleotides line up with TRBD1. Germline V gene lookup returns CDR1 MNHEY and CDR2 SVGAGI. CDR3 length: 14 residues. Here the CDR3 DNA reads TGTGCCAGCAGTTACGGTGACAGGGCTCTTGGTACGATCTTT. Encoded protein: CASSYGDRALGTIF.

The chain links TRBV3-1 (or the pseudogene TRBV3-2) to TRBJ1-2, with unresolved D. The CDR3 extends over 14 amino acids. Germline CDR1 is LGHDT and CDR2 is YNNKEL (reference sequence). Deletions cut 0 bases from V and 5 bases from J, with 10 bases between. The CDR3 protein is CASSQDPGRYGYTF. CDR3 sequence (DNA): TGTGCCAGCAGCCAAGATCCGGGGAGGTATGGCTACACCTTC.

V and J are TRBV11-2 and TRBJ2-3; TRBD1 is a possible D gene (6 bases). V lost 8 bases and J lost 7, with 13 bases in between. The CDR3 sequence is 12 residues long. Germline V CDR1 and CDR2: SGHAT, FQNNGV. The DNA for the CDR3 is TGTGCCAGCCGGGACACCGTTCATACGCAGTATTTT. Protein sequence: CASRDTVHTQYF.

The chain couples TRBV25-1 to TRBJ2-7; D may be TRBD1 (5 bases). The CDR3 has 13 amino acids. Between the trimmed V and J ends, which lost 4 bases and 5 bases, there was a span of 12 bases. CDR1 and CDR2 (germline): MGHDK, SYGVNS. CDR3 DNA sequence: TGTGCCAGCAGTGTCGCAGGGATACACGAGCAGTACTTC. Protein sequence: CASSVAGIHEQYF.

V usage is TRBV7-6 and J usage is TRBJ2-2; 9 bases fit TRBD1. The junction had 8 bases not matched to a gene; V was cut back by 5 bases and J by 4 bases. Germline V gene sequence: CDR1 SGHVS, CDR2 FNYEAQ. This CDR3 has 16 residues. The CDR3 loop is CASSPGTGSGTGELFF. The DNA for the CDR3 is TGTGCCAGCAGCCCAGGGACAGGGAGTGGCACCGGGGAGCTGTTTTTT.

This clone was picked up one time. This chain connects TRBV6-5 to TRBJ1-2; D gene ambiguous. Germline CDR1 and CDR2: MNHEY and SVGAGI. V shed 4 bases and J shed 8 bases, with 14 bases lying between them. The CDR3 covers 13 residues. CDR3 bases: TGTGCCAGCAGTTCCGGGTCCGGCTGGGGCTACACCTTC. Translated, it gives CASSSGSGWGYTF.

This chain joins TRBV19 and TRBJ1-5; D unresolved. Trimming removed 5 bases from V and 4 bases from J, with 9 bases in between. CDR1 and CDR2 from the germline V gene are LNHDA and SQIVND (reference sequence). The CDR3 has 13 residues. The DNA for the CDR3 is TGTGCCAGTAGTGAACAGATGAATCAGCCCCAGCATTTT. Translated, it gives CASSEQMNQPQHF.

This clone was found once. The chain uses TRBV4-1 and TRBJ2-2, with D perhaps TRBD1 (6 bases). Between the trimmed V and J ends, which lost 0 bases and 0 bases, there was a span of 8 bases. The CDR3 has 16 amino acids. Germline loops: CDR1 MGHRA, CDR2 YSYEKL. CDR3 nucleotide sequence: TGCGCCAGCAGCCAAGAGGGACAATCGAACACCGGGGAGCTGTTTTTT. This sequence encodes CASSQEGQSNTGELFF.